This note documents a single T cell receptor (beta chain) sequence. TCR beta from blood CD8+ and CD4+ T cells was sequenced. Relapsing-remitting disease, either stable or active, was present in the treatment-naive patients who were the multiple sclerosis controls. TEMRA cells were FACS-enriched, and CD8+ and CD4+ T cells were isolated negatively. The ends were cut back, 1 base at V and 5 bases at J, with 9 bases in the middle. The CDR3 sequence is 13 residues long. The V gene's germline CDR1 is SQVTM and CDR2 ANQGSEA. These data are taken from a study of CD8 T cells in Susac syndrome. Reverse transcription of roughly 0.5 to 1 ug RNA was carried out with random hexamers. The TCR beta CDR3 was amplified by immunoSEQ multiplex PCR across 54 Vbeta, 13 Jbeta. MiXCR, applied by TCRdb to the immunoSEQ multiplex PCR reads, yields one record per CDR3 protein. The data contain 200,000 to 300,000 distinct CDR3 sequences, just under 95% of them singletons.

This TCR was recovered from a human donor with multiple sclerosis. This chain joins TRBV29-1 and TRBJ1-5; D unresolved. The sequenced sample consisted of CD4+ T cells from PBMCs. The CDR3 loop reads CSVEGTRDQPQHF. The CDR3 DNA reads as TGCAGCGTTGAAGGAACGCGGGATCAGCCCCAGCATTTT.